This is a list of T cell receptor beta chains from one sample in a study of shared clonotypes between healthy human individuals. Using immunoSEQ multiplex PCR, the repertoire was profiled, and TCRdb retains in-frame clones only, with some absent. The table includes around 2.1 million clones, just over 90% detected once. Sequencing was done on a sample of naive CD8+ T cells from PBMCs. Source of these receptors: a man aged 18-30 years in good health. Some clones in this sample may be carry-over from other donors' samples. Both conserved end residues are part of each CDR3. Fields, in order: CDR3 protein, V gene.

CDR3 protein: CASSYAGQGDEQYF; V gene: TRBV6-6
CDR3 protein: CASSGGLAGGLRRTDTQYF; V gene: TRBV4-1
CDR3 protein: CASSASPGQGFSANEKLFF; V gene: TRBV9
CDR3 protein: CASSIGGGRDTQYF; V gene: TRBV19
CDR3 protein: CASSQTSSNQPQHF; V gene: TRBV4-1
CDR3 protein: CASSYDLSYEQYF; V gene: TRBV11-2
CDR3 protein: CASTPGDRGEQFF; V gene: TRBV4-1
CDR3 protein: CASSLAGEFIYNEQFF; V gene: TRBV11-2
CDR3 protein: CASSVGEGTDTQYF; V gene: TRBV9
CDR3 protein: CASSSSRGTPKNIQYF; V gene: TRBV13
CDR3 protein: CASSLARGLHNEQFF; V gene: TRBV6-1
CDR3 protein: CASSVDGSGRPLYEQYF; V gene: TRBV9
CDR3 protein: CAMSTGVYEQYF; V gene: TRBV10-3
CDR3 protein: CASSYTVNEKLFF; V gene: TRBV6-5
CDR3 protein: CASRIAGGGRNEQFF; V gene: TRBV6-5
CDR3 protein: CASSVGSGSYEQFF; V gene: TRBV25-1
CDR3 protein: CASSSSLETQYF; V gene: TRBV7-9
CDR3 protein: CASSPTLAGVTNEQFF; V gene: TRBV7-8
CDR3 protein: CASSTRTGGEDEQFF; V gene: TRBV6-5
CDR3 protein: CASSPSFGTSAYEQYF; V gene: TRBV27
CDR3 protein: CASSVETSGIHEQYF; V gene: TRBV9
CDR3 protein: CASSLRRELAQETQYF; V gene: TRBV5-4